This note documents a single TCR beta chain sequence. What it recognizes is unknown. Profiled with immunoSEQ multiplex PCR; TCRdb holds only in-frame clones, not every one. The sample carries tens of thousands of clones, 86% recorded once. Blood specimens came from baseline, cycle 4 day 1, and cycle 7 day 1. Germline trimming cut 6 bases from V and 1 base from J; bases unmatched to any gene: 6. CDR3 size: 15 residues. Germline CDR1 reads SNHLY; CDR2 reads FYNNEI. These data originate in a study of OX40 agonist ivuxolimab in advanced cancers. The wider study: Participants, 80% to 90% male, averaged approximately 65 years of age, ranging from roughly 20 to 80. One patient with hepatocellular carcinoma and two with cutaneous melanoma, three in all, had partial responses. Whole-study findings and limits: CD4+ and CD8+ blood T cells expanded clonally by week 6 at 0.1 to 3.0 mg/kg.

The sequencing used CD4+ or CD8+ T cells sorted from blood, collected in a trial of the OX40 agonist ivuxolimab. V and J are TRBV2 and TRBJ2-3; 8 bases agree with TRBD1. The sequence derives from an adult with an advanced solid tumor such as melanoma, head and neck, liver or kidney cancer. CDR3 nucleotide sequence: TGTGCCAGCAGACAGACAGGGGTGGGCACAGATACGCAGTATTTT. Amino acids: CASRQTGVGTDTQYF.